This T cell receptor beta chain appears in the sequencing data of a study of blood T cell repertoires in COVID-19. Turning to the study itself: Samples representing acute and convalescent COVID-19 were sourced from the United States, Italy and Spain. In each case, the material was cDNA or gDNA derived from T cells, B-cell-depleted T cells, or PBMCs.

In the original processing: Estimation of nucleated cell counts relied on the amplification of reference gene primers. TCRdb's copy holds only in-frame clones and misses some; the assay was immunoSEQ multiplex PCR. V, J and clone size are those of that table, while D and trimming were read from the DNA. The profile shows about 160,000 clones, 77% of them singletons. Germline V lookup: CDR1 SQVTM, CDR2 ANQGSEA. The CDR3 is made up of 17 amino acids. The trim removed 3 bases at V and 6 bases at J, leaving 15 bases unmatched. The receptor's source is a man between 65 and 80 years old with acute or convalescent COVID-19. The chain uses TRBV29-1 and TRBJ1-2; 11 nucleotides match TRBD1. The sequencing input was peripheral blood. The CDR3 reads CSVEGGRDRGIMDGYTF. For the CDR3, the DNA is TGCAGCGTTGAGGGAGGCCGGGACAGGGGGATCATGGATGGCTACACCTTC.